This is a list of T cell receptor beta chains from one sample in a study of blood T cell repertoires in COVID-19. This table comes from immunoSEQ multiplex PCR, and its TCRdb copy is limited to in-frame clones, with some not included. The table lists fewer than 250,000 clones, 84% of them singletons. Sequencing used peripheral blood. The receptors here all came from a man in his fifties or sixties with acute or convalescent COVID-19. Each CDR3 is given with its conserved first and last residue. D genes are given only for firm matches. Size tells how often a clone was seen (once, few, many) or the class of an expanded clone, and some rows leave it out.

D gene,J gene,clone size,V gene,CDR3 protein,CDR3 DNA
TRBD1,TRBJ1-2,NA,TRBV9,CASRTGTGNYGYTF,TGTGCCAGCAGGACCGGGACAGGGAACTATGGCTACACCTTC
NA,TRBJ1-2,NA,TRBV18,CASSPISGDKYGYTF,TGTGCCAGCTCACCGATATCAGGGGATAAGTATGGCTACACCTTC
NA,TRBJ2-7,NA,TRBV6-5,CASSYGSLYEQYF,TGTGCCAGCAGTTACGGCAGTCTCTACGAGCAGTACTTC
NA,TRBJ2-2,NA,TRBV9,CASRKGGQNTGELFF,TGTGCCAGTCGGAAGGGGGGGCAGAACACCGGGGAGCTGTTTTTT
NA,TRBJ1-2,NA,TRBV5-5,CASSLSGGNYGYTF,TGTGCCAGCAGCTTATCGGGGGGAAACTATGGCTACACCTTC
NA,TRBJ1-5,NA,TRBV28,CASSLLPFGSQPQHF,TGTGCCAGCAGTTTGCTTCCCTTCGGGAGTCAGCCCCAGCATTTT
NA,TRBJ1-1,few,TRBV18,CASSPDMEMRAEAFF,TGTGCCAGCTCACCAGATATGGAGATGAGGGCTGAAGCTTTCTTT
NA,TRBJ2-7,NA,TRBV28,CASSSTYEQYF,TGTGCCAGCAGTTCTACCTACGAGCAGTACTTC
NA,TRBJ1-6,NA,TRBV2,CASSLNNSPLHF,TGTGCCAGCAGTCTAAATAATTCACCCCTCCACTTT
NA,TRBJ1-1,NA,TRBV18,CASSPPGADTEAFF,TGTGCCAGCTCACCACCGGGGGCCGACACTGAAGCTTTCTTT
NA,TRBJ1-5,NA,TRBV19,CASTPYAGGNQPQHF,TGTGCCAGTACTCCCTACGCCGGGGGGAATCAGCCCCAGCATTTT
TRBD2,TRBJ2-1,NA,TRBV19,CASTPGLAGGREQFF,TGTGCCAGTACCCCGGGACTAGCGGGGGGGCGAGAGCAGTTCTTC
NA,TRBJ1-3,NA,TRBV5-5,CASSLVAAGNTIYF,TGTGCCAGCAGCTTGGTTGCGGCTGGAAACACCATATATTTT
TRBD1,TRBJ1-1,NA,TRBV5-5,CASSQDRGQEAFF,TGTGCCAGCAGCCAGGACAGGGGGCAAGAAGCTTTCTTT
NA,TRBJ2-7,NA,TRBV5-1,CASSLDGKGEQYF,TGCGCCAGCAGCCTAGACGGAAAAGGCGAGCAGTACTTC
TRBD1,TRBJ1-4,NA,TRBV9,CASSVGQGASNEKLFF,TGTGCCAGCAGCGTAGGACAGGGGGCGTCTAATGAAAAACTGTTTTTT
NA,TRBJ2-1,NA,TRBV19,CASKNGGTDRNEQFF,TGTGCCAGTAAAAACGGGGGTACAGATCGTAATGAGCAGTTCTTC
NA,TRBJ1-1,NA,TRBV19,CASISRGVLNTEAFF,TGTGCCAGTATAAGCCGGGGTGTATTGAACACTGAAGCTTTCTTT
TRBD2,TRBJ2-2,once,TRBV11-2,CASSFSAGGSGELFF,TGTGCCAGCAGCTTTTCGGCGGGGGGGTCCGGGGAGCTGTTTTTT
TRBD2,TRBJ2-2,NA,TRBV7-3,CASSRTSGARGELFF,TGTGCCAGCAGCCGGACTAGCGGGGCTCGGGGGGAGCTGTTTTTT
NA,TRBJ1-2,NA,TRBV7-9,CATRSGGGGGGYTF,TGTGCCACAAGGTCAGGCGGAGGAGGCGGTGGCTACACCTTC
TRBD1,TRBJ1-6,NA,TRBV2,CASSGTGYYSPLHF,TGTGCCAGCAGTGGGACAGGGTATTATTCACCCCTCCACTTT
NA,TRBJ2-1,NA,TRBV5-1,CASSAGLVAALGEQFF,TGCGCCAGCAGCGCCGGGTTGGTAGCGGCTTTGGGTGAGCAGTTCTTC
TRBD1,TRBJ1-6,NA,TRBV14,CASSQANRGNSPLHF,TGTGCCAGCAGCCAAGCGAACAGGGGAAATTCACCCCTCCACTTT
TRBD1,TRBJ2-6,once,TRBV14,CASSRKGGLGSGANVLTF,TGTGCCAGCAGCAGAAAAGGGGGCTTAGGGTCTGGGGCCAACGTCCTGACTTTC
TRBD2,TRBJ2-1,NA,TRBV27,CASRGLAGVNEQFF,TGTGCCAGCAGGGGACTAGCGGGCGTGAATGAGCAGTTCTTC
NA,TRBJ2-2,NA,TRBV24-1,CATTSEELTGELFF,TGTGCCACCACGTCGGAGGAGTTAACCGGGGAGCTGTTTTTT
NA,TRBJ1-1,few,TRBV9,CASSTEAESEAFF,TGTGCCAGCAGCACCGAGGCGGAGAGTGAAGCTTTCTTT